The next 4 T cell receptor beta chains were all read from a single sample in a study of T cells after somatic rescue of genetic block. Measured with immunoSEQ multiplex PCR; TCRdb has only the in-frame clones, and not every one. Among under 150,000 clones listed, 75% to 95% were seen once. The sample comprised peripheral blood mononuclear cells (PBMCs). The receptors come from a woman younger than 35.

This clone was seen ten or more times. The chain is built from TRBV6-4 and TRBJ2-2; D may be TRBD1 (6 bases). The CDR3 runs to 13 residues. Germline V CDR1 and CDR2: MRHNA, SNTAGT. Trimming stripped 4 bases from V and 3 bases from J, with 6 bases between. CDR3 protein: CASSAGDTGELFF. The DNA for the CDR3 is TGTGCCAGCAGTGCAGGGGACACCGGGGAGCTGTTTTTT.

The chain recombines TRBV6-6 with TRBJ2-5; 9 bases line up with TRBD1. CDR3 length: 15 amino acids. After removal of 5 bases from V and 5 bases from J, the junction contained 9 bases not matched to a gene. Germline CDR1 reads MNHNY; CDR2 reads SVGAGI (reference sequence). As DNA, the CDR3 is TGTGCCAGCAGTCCCGGGACAGGGTACAGGGAGACCCAGTACTTC. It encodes CASSPGTGYRETQYF.

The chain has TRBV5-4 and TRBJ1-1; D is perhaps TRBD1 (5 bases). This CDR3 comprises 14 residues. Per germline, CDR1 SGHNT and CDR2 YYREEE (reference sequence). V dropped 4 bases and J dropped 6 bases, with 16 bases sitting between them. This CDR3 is CASSPGGGTAEAFF. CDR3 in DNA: TGTGCCAGCAGCCCAGGTGGGGGAACGGCTGAAGCTTTCTTT.

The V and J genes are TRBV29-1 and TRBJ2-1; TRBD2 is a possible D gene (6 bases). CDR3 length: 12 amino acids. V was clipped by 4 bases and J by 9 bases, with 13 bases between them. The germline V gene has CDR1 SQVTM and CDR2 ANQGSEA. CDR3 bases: TGCAGCGTTGCTGCGGGATTGGGTGAGCAGTTCTTC. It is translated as CSVAAGLGEQFF.